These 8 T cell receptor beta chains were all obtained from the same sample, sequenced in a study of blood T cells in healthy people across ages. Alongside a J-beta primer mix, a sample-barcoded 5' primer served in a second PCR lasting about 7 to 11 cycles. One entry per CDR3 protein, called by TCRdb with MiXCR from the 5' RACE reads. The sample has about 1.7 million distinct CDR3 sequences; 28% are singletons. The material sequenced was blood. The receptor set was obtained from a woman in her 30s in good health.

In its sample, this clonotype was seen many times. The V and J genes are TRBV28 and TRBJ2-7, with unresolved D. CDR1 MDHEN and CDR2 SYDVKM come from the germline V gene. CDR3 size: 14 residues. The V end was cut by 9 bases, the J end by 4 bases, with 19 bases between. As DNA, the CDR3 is TGTGCCAGTGAACAACGGACGGCTCCGTACGAGCAGTACTTC. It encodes CASEQRTAPYEQYF.

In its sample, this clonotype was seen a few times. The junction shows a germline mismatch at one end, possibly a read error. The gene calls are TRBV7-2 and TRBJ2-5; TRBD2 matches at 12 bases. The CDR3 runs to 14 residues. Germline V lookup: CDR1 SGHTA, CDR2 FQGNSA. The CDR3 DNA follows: TGTGACAGCAGCTCGGGACTAGCGGGTGAGACCCAGTACTTC. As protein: CDSSSGLAGETQYF.

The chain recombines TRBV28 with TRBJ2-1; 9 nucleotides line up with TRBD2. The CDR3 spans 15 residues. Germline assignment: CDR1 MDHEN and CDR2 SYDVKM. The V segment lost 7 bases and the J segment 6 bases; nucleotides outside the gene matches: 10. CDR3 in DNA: TGTGCCAGCACCAAAGGGCGGGGGGGGCGCAATGAGCAGTTCTTC. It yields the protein CASTKGRGGRNEQFF.

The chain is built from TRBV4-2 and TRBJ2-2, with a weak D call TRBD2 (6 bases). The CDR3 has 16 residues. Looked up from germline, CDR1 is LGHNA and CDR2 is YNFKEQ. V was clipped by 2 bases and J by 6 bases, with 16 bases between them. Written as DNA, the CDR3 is TGTGCCAGCAGCCAAACCGAGGGACTCCCCGCCGGGGAGCTGTTTTTT. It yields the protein CASSQTEGLPAGELFF.

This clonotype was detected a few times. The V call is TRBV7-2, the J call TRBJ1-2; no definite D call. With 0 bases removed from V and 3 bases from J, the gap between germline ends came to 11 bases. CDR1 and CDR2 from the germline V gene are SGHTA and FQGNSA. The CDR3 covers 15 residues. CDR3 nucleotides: TGTGCCAGCAGCTTAGCGGAGGCCTCCTACTATGGCTACACCTTC. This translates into CASSLAEASYYGYTF.

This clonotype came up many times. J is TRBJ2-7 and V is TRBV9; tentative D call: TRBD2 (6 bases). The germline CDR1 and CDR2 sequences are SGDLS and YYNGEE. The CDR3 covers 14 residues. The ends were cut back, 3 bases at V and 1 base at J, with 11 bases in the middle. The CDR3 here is CASSASGRSYEQYF. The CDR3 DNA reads TGTGCCAGCAGCGCCTCAGGGAGGTCCTACGAGCAGTACTTC.

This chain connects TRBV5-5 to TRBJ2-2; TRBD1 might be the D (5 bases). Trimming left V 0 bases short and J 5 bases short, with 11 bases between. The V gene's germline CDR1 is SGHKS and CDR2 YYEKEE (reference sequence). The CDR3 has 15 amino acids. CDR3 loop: CASSLEGAVTGELFF. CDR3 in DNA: TGTGCCAGCAGCTTGGAAGGGGCGGTGACCGGGGAGCTGTTTTTT.

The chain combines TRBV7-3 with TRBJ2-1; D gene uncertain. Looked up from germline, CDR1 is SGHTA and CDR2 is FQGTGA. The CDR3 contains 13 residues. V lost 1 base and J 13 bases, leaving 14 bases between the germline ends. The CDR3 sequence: CASSLITAADQFF. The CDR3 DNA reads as TGTGCCAGCAGCTTAATAACTGCAGCTGATCAGTTCTTC. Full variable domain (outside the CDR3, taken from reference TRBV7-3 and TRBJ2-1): GAGVSQTPSNKVTEKGKYVELRCDPISGHTALYWYRQSLGQGPEFLIYFQGTGAADDSGLPNDRFFAVRPEGSVSTLKIQRTERGDSAVYLCASSLITAADQFFGPGTRLTVL.